Following are 31 T cell receptor beta chains from one sample sequenced in a study of blood T cell repertoires in COVID-19. Sequencing used immunoSEQ multiplex PCR; TCRdb keeps in-frame clones, though not all of them. The sample has about 140,000 clones, around 78% seen once. What was sequenced was peripheral blood. The source of these receptors is a woman of 80 years or more with active or convalescent COVID-19.

The chain links TRBV9 to TRBJ2-3; D not resolved. CDR1 and CDR2 (germline): SGDLS, YYNGEE. The CDR3 is 14 residues long. The ends were cut back, 0 bases at V and 1 base at J, with 6 bases in the middle. The CDR3 region is CASSVEIGTDTQYF. The CDR3 coding sequence is TGTGCCAGCAGCGTAGAAATCGGCACAGATACGCAGTATTTT.

This clone has a handful of counts. The chain recombines TRBV6-2 or TRBV6-3 with TRBJ1-1; 7 nucleotides align to TRBD1. Germline assignment: CDR1 MNHEY and CDR2 SVGEGT. The CDR3 is 17 residues long. V trimming: 2 bases; J trimming: 2 bases; junction bases outside the gene matches: 11. CDR3 sequence: CASSYLTLRQGNTEAFF. The CDR3 nucleotides are TGTGCCAGCAGTTACCTTACTTTAAGACAGGGAAACACTGAAGCTTTCTTT.

The J gene is TRBJ2-3, the V gene TRBV6-5, with TRBD1 matching 9 bases. CDR1 and CDR2 (germline): MNHEY, SVGAGI. CDR3 length: 14 residues. The trim removed 11 bases at V and 2 bases at J, leaving 8 bases unmatched. Written as DNA, the CDR3 is TGTGCCCGAACCGGACAGGGGAACACAGATACGCAGTATTTT. It is translated as CARTGQGNTDTQYF.

The chain carries TRBV7-2 and TRBJ1-2; possibly TRBD1 for D (5 bases). The CDR3 covers 11 residues. Trimming removed 4 bases at V and 8 bases at J, with 8 bases between. Looked up from germline, CDR1 is SGHTA and CDR2 is FQGNSA. In DNA, the CDR3 is TGTGCCAGCAGCTCAGGGCTCGGCTACACCTTC. Translation: CASSSGLGYTF.

A few counts support this clone. This rearrangement joins TRBV4-2 to TRBJ1-5, with TRBD1 matching over 9 bases. After removal of 4 bases from V and 4 bases from J, the junction contained 11 bases not matched to a gene. The germline V gene encodes CDR1 LGHNA and CDR2 YNFKEQ. The CDR3 extends over 17 amino acids. The CDR3 bases are TGTGCCAGCAGCCTCGGGCGAGACAGGGGGGAAAATCAGCCCCAGCATTTT. It is translated as CASSLGRDRGENQPQHF.

The J gene is TRBJ1-1, the V gene TRBV29-1; D unresolved. Between the trimmed V and J ends, which lost 5 bases and 10 bases, there was a span of 14 bases. This CDR3 region has 11 residues. CDR1 SQVTM and CDR2 ANQGSEA come from the germline V gene. Here the CDR3 DNA reads TGCAGCGTTCGACCGGGAGACGCAGCTTTCTTT. This gives the protein CSVRPGDAAFF.

For the CDR3, the DNA is TGTGCCAGCAGCTTGGCAGGAAGAGCCCTGGGAGCTTTCTTT. Translating gives CASSLAGRALGAFF. The chain recombines TRBV5-8 with TRBJ1-1; D not certain. The CDR3 consists of 14 residues. V shed 0 bases and J shed 10 bases, with 16 bases lying between them. Per the germline V gene, CDR1 is SGHTS and CDR2 is YDEGEE. Variable domain in full (rest from reference TRBV5-8 and TRBJ1-1): EAGVTQSPTHLIKTRGQQATLRCSPISGHTSVYWYQQALGLGLQFLLWYDEGEERNRGNFPPRFSGRQFPNYSSELNVNALELEDSALYLCASSLAGRALGAFFGQGTRLTVV.

The chain recombines TRBV6-5 with TRBJ1-2, with a possible D match to TRBD1 (5 bases). From germline, CDR1 is MNHEY and CDR2 SVGAGI. Trimming cost V 6 bases and J 0 bases, with 8 bases left between them. This CDR3 contains 13 residues. This CDR3 is CASRDTTNYGYTF. The CDR3, as DNA: TGTGCCAGCAGGGACACCACTAACTATGGCTACACCTTC.

V is TRBV5-1 and J is TRBJ1-2, with unresolved D. This CDR3 spans 11 amino acids. The ends were cut back, 3 bases at V and 10 bases at J, with 10 bases in the middle. CDR1 SGHRS and CDR2 YFSETQ come from the germline V gene. The chain's CDR3 is CASSWNQDYTF. The CDR3 nucleotides are TGCGCCAGCAGCTGGAACCAGGACTACACCTTC.

Only a few counts were recorded for this clone. This chain joins TRBV6-6 and TRBJ2-1; 9 nucleotides line up with TRBD1. Germline values: CDR1 MNHNY, CDR2 SVGAGI (reference sequence). V lost 6 bases and J lost 9; bases outside the gene matches: 12. CDR3 length: 15 amino acids. DNA for the CDR3: TGTGCCAGCAGCTTTACCGGGACAGGGTTGGCTGAGCAGTTCTTC. Its protein is CASSFTGTGLAEQFF.

This rearrangement joins TRBV27 to TRBJ1-2; 8 bases fit TRBD1. V trimming: 5 bases; J trimming: 7 bases; junction bases outside the gene matches: 9. This CDR3 is built from 14 residues. CDR1 MNHEY and CDR2 SMNVEV come from the germline V gene (reference sequence). The CDR3 here is CASSADRGIGGYTF. CDR3 bases: TGTGCCAGCAGTGCCGACAGGGGTATCGGTGGCTACACCTTC.

This clone was observed a handful of times. The chain uses TRBV6-2 or TRBV6-3 and TRBJ1-2; tentative D call: TRBD1 (5 bases). CDR3 length: 13 amino acids. Trimming removed 5 bases from V and 7 bases from J, with 14 bases in between. CDR1 MNHEY and CDR2 SVGEGT come from the germline V gene. CDR3 sequence: CASSNRTPRGYTF. The CDR3 DNA sequence: TGTGCCAGCAGTAATAGGACACCCCGTGGCTACACCTTC.

The chain uses TRBV2 and TRBJ2-3; 9 nucleotides align to TRBD2. Germline values: CDR1 SNHLY, CDR2 FYNNEI. The CDR3 spans 16 residues. V lost 6 bases and J lost 5; bases outside the gene matches: 12. In DNA, the CDR3 is TGTGCCAGCAGCCTCCTGGCGGGGGGGGGTGGAGATACGCAGTATTTT. It specifies CASSLLAGGGGDTQYF.

The chain joins TRBV11-1 to TRBJ1-6, with D possibly TRBD1 on 5 matching bases. CDR1 SGHAT and CDR2 FQDESV come from the germline V gene (reference sequence). Trimming took off 5 bases at V and 10 bases at J, with 15 bases between the two ends. The CDR3 extends over 14 amino acids. CDR3 sequence: CASSPGPGGSPLHF. The CDR3 DNA reads as TGTGCCAGCAGCCCGGGGCCGGGGGGATCACCCCTCCACTTT.

The chain uses TRBV4-3 and TRBJ2-3; weak D call: TRBD2 (7 bases). The CDR3 is made up of 15 amino acids. The germline V gene encodes CDR1 LGHNA and CDR2 YSLEER. The germline V and J ends were trimmed by 0 bases and 5 bases, with 12 bases remaining between them. CDR3 in DNA: TGCGCCAGCAGCCAAGAGGGGGGGGCTCGAGATACGCAGTATTTT. Amino acid sequence: CASSQEGGARDTQYF.

The chain joins TRBV29-1 to TRBJ1-2; possible D gene TRBD1, 5 bases. Between the trimmed V and J ends, which lost 4 bases and 2 bases, there was a span of 14 bases. The CDR3 totals 14 residues. Germline CDR1 and CDR2: SQVTM and ANQGSEA. The CDR3: CSVGVGGVNYGYTF. CDR3 coding DNA: TGCAGCGTTGGGGTGGGGGGAGTCAACTATGGCTACACCTTC.

V usage is TRBV19 and J usage is TRBJ1-5; D might be TRBD1 (6 bases). The V end was cut by 6 bases, the J end by 3 bases, with 18 bases between. Germline V gene sequence: CDR1 LNHDA, CDR2 SQIVND (reference sequence). The CDR3 runs to 16 residues. The CDR3 here is CASRIPSQGYNQPQHF. The CDR3 bases are TGTGCCAGTAGGATCCCGAGCCAGGGGTACAATCAGCCCCAGCATTTT.

This clone occurred a few times. V gene TRBV7-6 combines with J gene TRBJ1-6, with 9 bases lining up with TRBD1. This CDR3 region has 15 residues. Trimming removed 2 bases from V and 10 bases from J; junction bases left unmatched: 6. Germline V gene data show CDR1 as SGHVS and CDR2 as FNYEAQ. CDR3 coding DNA: TGTGCCAGCAGCTTAAAGGGACAGGGTTGGTCACCCCTCCACTTT. Translation gives CASSLKGQGWSPLHF.

The chain recombines TRBV6-5 with TRBJ2-7; D remains ambiguous. V lost 6 bases and J lost 0, with 9 bases in between. The CDR3 totals 13 residues. Per germline, CDR1 MNHEY and CDR2 SVGAGI. CDR3 in amino acids: CASRPTFSYEQYF. The CDR3 DNA is TGTGCCAGCAGGCCGACATTCTCCTACGAGCAGTACTTC.

The chain links TRBV2 to TRBJ2-7; 7 positions agree with TRBD1. Germline CDR1 is SNHLY and CDR2 is FYNNEI. The CDR3 spans 14 residues. The V segment lost 3 bases and the J segment 1 base; nucleotides outside the gene matches: 3. CDR3 loop: CASSDARGSYEQYF. CDR3 sequence (DNA): TGTGCCAGCAGTGATGCCAGGGGGTCCTACGAGCAGTACTTC.

The rearrangement links TRBV28 to TRBJ1-3; 7 bases are shared with TRBD1. Losses at the gene ends were 4 bases for V and 4 bases for J; bases not matched to a gene: 10. The CDR3 is made up of 16 amino acids. Germline V gene data show CDR1 as MDHEN and CDR2 as SYDVKM. CDR3 nucleotide sequence: TGTGCCAGCAGTTGGACAGGTCAAGTTCTGGGAAACACCATATATTTT. It translates to CASSWTGQVLGNTIYF.

The chain carries TRBV4-1 and TRBJ2-5; 7 positions agree with TRBD2. Germline trimming cut 4 bases from V and 2 bases from J; bases unmatched to any gene: 4. CDR1 and CDR2 (germline): MGHRA, YSYEKL. CDR3 length equals 14 residues. As DNA, the CDR3 is TGCGCCAGCAGCCTCAAGCGGGAACAAGAGACCCAGTACTTC. Translation: CASSLKREQETQYF.

The rearrangement uses TRBV10-3 and TRBJ1-1, with 7 bases identical to TRBD1. This CDR3 region has 13 residues. Germline V lookup: CDR1 ENHRY, CDR2 SYGVKD. The V and J ends lost 6 bases and 5 bases, in that order; junction bases with no gene match: 6. The chain's CDR3 is CAIRGTVRTEAFF. DNA for the CDR3: TGTGCCATCAGGGGGACAGTGCGAACTGAAGCTTTCTTT.

The chain employs TRBV7-9 and TRBJ2-1; 9 positions match TRBD2. V lost 3 bases to trimming and J lost 6 bases; unmatched junction nucleotides: 9. The CDR3 has 16 amino acids. Per the germline V gene, CDR1 is SEHNR and CDR2 is FQNEAQ (reference sequence). CDR3 sequence reads: CASSFLGGGARNEQFF. CDR3 nucleotides: TGTGCCAGCAGCTTCCTGGGCGGGGGGGCCCGCAATGAGCAGTTCTTC.

The chain employs TRBV5-1 and TRBJ1-1; perhaps TRBD1 as D (5 bases). This CDR3 is 14 amino acids long. Germline V CDR1 and CDR2: SGHRS, YFSETQ. The V end lost 2 bases, the J end lost 3 bases, and 11 bases lay between the germline ends. The CDR3 reads CASSFGGGDTEAFF. The DNA of the CDR3 is TGCGCCAGCAGCTTCGGGGGAGGGGACACTGAAGCTTTCTTT. The variable domain in full, completed from reference TRBV5-1 and TRBJ1-1, reads KAGVTQTPRYLIKTRGQQVTLSCSPISGHRSVSWYQQTPGQGLQFLFEYFSETQRNKGNFPGRFSGRQFSNSRSEMNVSTLELGDSALYLCASSFGGGDTEAFFGQGTRLTVV.

This rearrangement joins TRBV6-6 to TRBJ1-1; maybe TRBD1 (6 bases). Germline V gene lookup returns CDR1 MNHNY and CDR2 SVGAGI (reference sequence). This CDR3 is 13 amino acids long. The ends were cut back, 2 bases at V and 4 bases at J, with 8 bases in the middle. The CDR3 protein is CASSYDRLTEAFF. The CDR3 DNA sequence: TGTGCCAGCAGTTACGACAGGCTCACTGAAGCTTTCTTT.

J is TRBJ1-5 and V is TRBV20-1; D is unresolved. The germline V gene encodes CDR1 DFQATT and CDR2 SNEGSKA (reference sequence). Trimming removed 3 bases at V and 4 bases at J, with 7 bases between. The CDR3 loop spans 12 amino acids. The CDR3, as DNA: TGCAGTGCTAGTAGCGGGAATCAGCCCCAGCATTTT. Amino acid sequence: CSASSGNQPQHF.

The chain employs TRBV29-1 and TRBJ2-4; no reliable D call. Germline V gene sequence: CDR1 SQVTM, CDR2 ANQGSEA. Trimming stripped 4 bases from V and 5 bases from J, with 12 bases between. This CDR3 region has 13 residues. The CDR3 reads CSVGTGSQNIQYF. The CDR3 DNA follows: TGCAGCGTTGGAACCGGGTCTCAAAACATTCAGTACTTC.

This clone turned up a few times. The chain employs TRBV19 and TRBJ2-3, with a tentative D call TRBD1 (6 bases). This CDR3 region has 17 residues. V was clipped by 5 bases and J by 3 bases, with 21 bases between them. CDR1 LNHDA and CDR2 SQIVND come from the germline V gene (reference sequence). The CDR3 DNA sequence: TGTGCCAGTAGTCCCCTTACAGGGCTAGTGGGGACAGATACGCAGTATTTT. Its translation: CASSPLTGLVGTDTQYF.

The chain links TRBV25-1 to TRBJ1-6; D is unclear. Per germline, CDR1 MGHDK and CDR2 SYGVNS. V dropped 2 bases and J dropped 9 bases, with 11 bases sitting between them. The CDR3 totals 14 residues. The CDR3 here is CASSEPVRSSPLHF. The DNA of the CDR3 is TGTGCCAGCAGTGAACCGGTACGAAGTTCACCCCTCCACTTT.

The sample holds a few counts of this clone. This chain's CDR3 is CASTQNTEAFF. CDR3 nucleotide sequence: TGTGCCAGCACCCAGAACACTGAAGCTTTCTTT. The gene calls are TRBV2 and TRBJ1-1; D is ambiguous. Germline-derived CDR1 and CDR2 are SNHLY and FYNNEI. The CDR3 has 11 amino acids. Trimming pared 7 bases from V and 1 base from J, leaving 4 bases between.